The clone carrying this T cell receptor beta chain was recorded a few times. The target antigen is unknown. Germline loops: CDR1 LGHNT, CDR2 FRNRAP. V dropped 9 bases and J dropped 3 bases, with 15 bases sitting between them. The CDR3 contains 14 residues. Unique molecular identifiers were used to barcode this TCRbeta library. TCRdb re-called the PCR reads through MiXCR, storing one row per CDR3 protein. The top ten hold around 5% of the sample, which has hundreds of thousands of distinct CDR3 sequences, under 20% seen once. This sample is drawn from a study of T-cell reconstitution after alpha-beta-depleted transplantation in children. Study-wide results and caveats: Fresh T-cell production supplied most of the T-cell counts and diversity seen one year after transplant. The study reportedly traced alpha-beta T cells about two months after transplant to several hundred expanded graft clones. There were some patients whose high TCRbeta diversity at day 60 came from surviving recipient T cells and thymic progenitors.

The receptor was isolated from a male patient younger than 18 who had a stem cell transplant for acute lymphoblastic leukemia, so the T cells may come from the graft donor. Sequencing was performed on PBMCs, mostly from graft donor cells, taken 360 days after TCRalphabeta/CD19-depleted stem cell transplant. The gene calls are TRBV12-5 and TRBJ1-5, with a possible D match to TRBD1 (6 bases). DNA for the CDR3: TGTGCTAGCGCTTGGGGGCAGTTCAATCAGCCCCAGCATTTT. Its protein product is CASAWGQFNQPQHF. Variable domain in full (rest from reference TRBV12-5 and TRBJ1-5): DARVTQTPRHKVTEMGQEVTMRCQPILGHNTVFWYRQTMMQGLELLAYFRNRAPLDDSGMPKDRFSAEMPDATLATLKIQPSEPRDSAVYFCASAWGQFNQPQHFGDGTRLSIL.